This T cell receptor (beta chain) was captured in a study of blood T cell repertoires in COVID-19. Study in general: Samples representing acute and convalescent COVID-19 were sourced from the United States, Italy and Spain. In each case, the material was cDNA or gDNA derived from T cells, B-cell-depleted T cells, or PBMCs.

In the source study's methods: Reference gene primer amplification gave estimated nucleated cell counts. Generated by immunoSEQ multiplex PCR, the TCRdb table keeps only in-frame clones and is missing some. V and J calls and clone size follow that table, whereas D and trimming were derived from the DNA. This sample has 200,000 to 300,000 clones; 87% occur once, and the top ten carry approximately 1.4%. This CDR3 region has 17 residues. J gave up 6 bases and V 2 bases, and 14 bases lay outside the gene matches. CDR1 MNHEY and CDR2 SVGEGT come from the germline V gene. The V and J genes are TRBV6-2 or TRBV6-3 and TRBJ2-3; 7 bases are shared with TRBD1. Source material: peripheral blood. The TCR sequence derives from a woman in her thirties or forties who had recovered from COVID-19. CDR3 DNA sequence: TGTGCCAGCAGTTACAGGGGGCGCTGGGTTCTAGGGGATACGCAGTATTTT. It codes for CASSYRGRWVLGDTQYF.